The next 32 T cell receptor beta chains were all read from a single sample in a study of cytomegalovirus exposure and HLA in healthy donors (dated 2017 in TCRdb). The method was the immunoSEQ multiplex PCR assay. For the multiplex PCR, a mixture combining 60 forward primers for TCR Vbeta segments and 13 reverse primers for TCR Jbeta segments was used. The table was pulled from immuneACCESS by TCRdb, which kept in-frame rearrangements only. Such tables lose some clones; where checked, under half of the loss comes from unresolved V genes, and the rest has no known cause. The sample yields 150,000 to 250,000 clones; 82% were counted once. The ten largest account for about 0.092% of the sample. The sequenced sample was PBMCs. Receptors originate from a boy younger than 10 in good health and CMV-seronegative.

The J gene is TRBJ1-5, the V gene TRBV7-2, with D unclear. Trimming cost V 1 base and J 0 bases, with 7 bases left between them. This CDR3 is built from 15 residues. Germline CDR1 and CDR2: SGHTA and FQGNSA. This CDR3 reads CASSLETNSNQPQHF. The CDR3 region has the DNA TGTGCCAGCAGCTTAGAGACAAATAGCAATCAGCCCCAGCATTTT. The variable domain in full, with the rest retrieved from reference TRBV7-2 and TRBJ1-5, is GAGVSQSPSNKVTEKGKDVELRCDPISGHTALYWYRQSLGQGLEFLIYFQGNSAPDKSGLPSDRFSAERTGGSVSTLTIQRTQQEDSAVYLCASSLETNSNQPQHFGDGTRLSIL.

V is TRBV4-3 and J is TRBJ1-1, with 7 bases fitting TRBD1. Germline V gene lookup returns CDR1 LGHNA and CDR2 YSLEER. CDR3 length: 17 amino acids. The junction had 9 bases not matched to a gene; V was cut back by 0 bases and J by 2 bases. As DNA, the CDR3 is TGCGCCAGCAGCCAAGATACCGGGACAGCATTAAACACTGAAGCTTTCTTT. Protein sequence: CASSQDTGTALNTEAFF.

This clone was picked up a small number of times. The chain joins TRBV19 to TRBJ2-5, with D possibly being TRBD2 (6 bases). V was pared by 0 bases and J by 4 bases, with 12 bases between. Germline V lookup: CDR1 LNHDA, CDR2 SQIVND (reference sequence). The CDR3 covers 15 residues. The CDR3 nucleotides read TGTGCCAGTAGTATAGAGGGGGGTCGGGGAGAGACCCAGTACTTC. Amino acids: CASSIEGGRGETQYF.

Only a few counts were recorded for this clone. The J gene is TRBJ2-3, the V gene TRBV2; 12 bases agree with TRBD2. J gave up 1 base and V 4 bases, and 0 bases lay outside the gene matches. Germline assignment: CDR1 SNHLY and CDR2 FYNNEI. This CDR3 spans 15 amino acids. The CDR3 reads CASSGTSGGTDTQYF. The DNA for the CDR3 is TGTGCCAGCAGTGGGACTAGCGGGGGCACAGATACGCAGTATTTT.

This chain uses TRBV14 with TRBJ2-5; D unclear. Germline lookup yields CDR1 SGHDN and CDR2 FVKESK. There are 11 residues in the CDR3. The germline V and J ends were trimmed by 5 bases and 4 bases, with 5 bases remaining between them. In nucleotides, the CDR3 is TGTGCCAGCAGCGGTAGAGAGACCCAGTACTTC. It codes for CASSGRETQYF.

The rearrangement joins TRBV11-1 to TRBJ2-4; TRBD1 agrees at 8 bases. The CDR3 extends over 13 amino acids. The germline V gene encodes CDR1 SGHAT and CDR2 FQDESV (reference sequence). V trimming: 7 bases; J trimming: 9 bases; junction bases outside the gene matches: 8. CDR3 loop: CASTLDRDSIQYF. CDR3 coding DNA: TGTGCCAGCACCCTGGACAGGGATAGCATTCAGTACTTC.

This chain uses TRBV15 with TRBJ2-1, with 7 bases matching TRBD2. The CDR3 has 12 residues. Germline trimming cut 0 bases from V and 14 bases from J; bases unmatched to any gene: 4. Germline V CDR1 and CDR2: LNHNV, YYDKDF (reference sequence). CDR3: CATSRDIGGKFF. CDR3 in DNA: TGTGCCACCAGCAGAGACATCGGGGGGAAGTTCTTC.

The chain joins TRBV11-2 to TRBJ2-1; TRBD2 matches 10 bases. Germline values: CDR1 SGHAT, CDR2 FQNNGV. The CDR3 has 16 residues. V was clipped by 4 bases and J by 8 bases; unmatched bases: 11. CDR3 in amino acids: CASSSAERGGLYEQFF. The CDR3 DNA sequence: TGTGCCAGCAGCTCCGCGGAGCGGGGGGGCCTGTATGAGCAGTTCTTC.

The CDR3 DNA follows: TGCGCCAGCAGCTTCCTGGGTGCGGGGGGATTCTACGAGCAGTACTTC. This encodes CASSFLGAGGFYEQYF. The V call is TRBV5-1, the J call TRBJ2-7; 8 bases are a match to TRBD2. Losses at the gene ends were 2 bases for V and 3 bases for J; bases not matched to a gene: 10. The CDR3 covers 16 residues. Looked up from germline, CDR1 is SGHRS and CDR2 is YFSETQ.

The chain employs TRBV9 and TRBJ1-5, with D maybe TRBD1 (6 bases). CDR3 length: 15 residues. V lost 1 base and J 5 bases, leaving 13 bases between the germline ends. CDR1 and CDR2 (germline): SGDLS, YYNGEE. CDR3 coding DNA: TGTGCCAGCAGCGTATCCACAGGGAACGATCAGCCCCAGCATTTT. This encodes CASSVSTGNDQPQHF.

This clone was seen a handful of times. The sample holds other DNA sequences that translate to the same CDR3. V is TRBV9 and J is TRBJ1-1; D is perhaps TRBD1 (6 bases). Germline values: CDR1 SGDLS, CDR2 YYNGEE. Trimming removed 3 bases from V and 3 bases from J, with 15 bases in between. This CDR3 comprises 15 residues. The CDR3 reads CASSGGPWGDTEAFF. CDR3 nucleotide sequence: TGTGCCAGCAGCGGGGGGCCCTGGGGTGACACTGAAGCTTTCTTT.

The rearrangement joins TRBV30 to TRBJ2-7; tentatively, D is TRBD1 (7 bases). CDR1 and CDR2 from the germline V gene are GTSNPN and SVGIG (reference sequence). There are 13 residues in the CDR3. The V end was cut by 6 bases, the J end by 4 bases, with 16 bases between. CDR3 amino acids: CACKRQGLYEQYF. CDR3 coding DNA: TGTGCCTGCAAAAGACAGGGACTTTACGAGCAGTACTTC.

V is TRBV10-1 and J is TRBJ1-2; D gene uncertain. Germline loops: CDR1 WNHNN, CDR2 SYGVQD (reference sequence). The germline V and J ends were trimmed by 3 bases and 5 bases, with 16 bases remaining between them. The CDR3 length is 15 residues. In nucleotides, the CDR3 is TGCGCCAGCAGTGAAGGTTCCACGACTTCATATGGCTACACCTTC. Translated: CASSEGSTTSYGYTF.

This chain links TRBV6-5 with TRBJ2-7, with 7 bases matching TRBD1. CDR1 is MNHEY, CDR2 SVGAGI, per germline. CDR3 size: 14 residues. After removal of 7 bases from V and 2 bases from J, the junction contained 8 bases not matched to a gene. The CDR3 reads CASTRDSNTYEQYF. The CDR3 DNA reads TGTGCCAGCACCCGGGACAGTAATACCTACGAGCAGTACTTC.

This sequence joins TRBV4-2 and TRBJ2-1, with D possibly TRBD1 on 6 matching bases. Trimming stripped 0 bases from V and 8 bases from J, with 14 bases between. This CDR3 spans 15 amino acids. Germline values: CDR1 LGHNA, CDR2 YNFKEQ. CDR3: CASSQELGGRDEQFF. For the CDR3, the DNA is TGTGCCAGCAGCCAAGAACTAGGGGGTCGAGATGAGCAGTTCTTC.

V and J are TRBV19 and TRBJ2-3; no clear D. Germline lookup yields CDR1 LNHDA and CDR2 SQIVND (reference sequence). Trimming shortened V by 3 bases and J by 1 base, and 8 bases separated the two germline ends. This CDR3 comprises 14 residues. The CDR3 loop reads CASSMRVRTDTQYF. In nucleotides, the CDR3 is TGTGCCAGTAGTATGCGCGTACGCACAGATACGCAGTATTTT.

V usage is TRBV11-2 and J usage is TRBJ2-3; 7 nucleotides match TRBD2. The CDR3 covers 16 residues. CDR1 is SGHAT, CDR2 FQNNGV, per germline. The trim removed 4 bases at V and 1 base at J, leaving 8 bases unmatched. CDR3 protein: CASSSTRGRGTDTQYF. The CDR3 region has the DNA TGTGCCAGCAGCTCGACCCGGGGGAGGGGCACAGATACGCAGTATTTT.

V and J are TRBV6-5 and TRBJ1-5; possibly TRBD1 for D (6 bases). The CDR3 contains 14 residues. V lost 6 bases and J lost 6, with 15 bases in between. From germline, CDR1 is MNHEY and CDR2 SVGAGI. CDR3 in DNA: TGTGCCAGCAGACCTGGGGTCAGGGGTCAGCCCCAGCATTTT. Encoded protein: CASRPGVRGQPQHF.

V is TRBV19 and J is TRBJ2-1; 7 nucleotides line up with TRBD1. Germline-derived CDR1 and CDR2 are LNHDA and SQIVND (reference sequence). V lost 3 bases, J lost 2 bases, and 4 bases stayed unmatched. This CDR3 has 15 residues. This CDR3 is CASSIDRVTYNEQFF. The CDR3, as DNA: TGTGCCAGTAGTATTGACAGGGTCACCTACAATGAGCAGTTCTTC.

This chain links TRBV9 with TRBJ2-1, with 9 bases fitting TRBD1. Losses at the gene ends were 0 bases for V and 10 bases for J; bases not matched to a gene: 11. Per germline, CDR1 SGDLS and CDR2 YYNGEE. There are 16 residues in the CDR3. The CDR3 DNA sequence: TGTGCCAGCAGCGTAGCTACTGGGACAGGGAGCAGCGAGCAGTTCTTC. This sequence encodes CASSVATGTGSSEQFF. Variable domain in full (rest from reference TRBV9 and TRBJ2-1): DSGVTQTPKHLITATGQRVTLRCSPRSGDLSVYWYQQSLDQGLQFLIQYYNGEERAKGNILERFSAQQFPDLHSELNLSSLELGDSALYFCASSVATGTGSSEQFFGPGTRLTVL.

About this clone: The identical CDR3 is also encoded by other nucleotide sequences in the sample. The chain employs TRBV20-1 and TRBJ1-2; TRBD1 agrees at 8 bases. Unmatched junction bases numbered 3, after V lost 6 bases and J lost 6 bases. Germline V CDR1 and CDR2: DFQATT, SNEGSKA (reference sequence). The CDR3 is made up of 11 amino acids. The CDR3 sequence: CSATGGHGYTF. The CDR3 DNA sequence: TGCAGTGCAACAGGGGGGCATGGCTACACCTTC.

This CDR3 reads CASSPQQGGNSPLHF. In nucleotides, the CDR3 is TGTGCCAGCAGCCCCCAGCAGGGAGGCAATTCACCCCTCCACTTT. The gene calls are TRBV5-4 and TRBJ1-6, with TRBD1 as a possible D gene (5 bases). The CDR3 is made up of 15 amino acids. Germline V gives CDR1 SGHNT, CDR2 YYREEE (reference sequence). The germline V and J ends were trimmed by 4 bases and 7 bases, with 15 bases remaining between them.

This chain links TRBV5-1 with TRBJ1-2; 9 bases are shared with TRBD1. Germline trimming cut 4 bases from V and 6 bases from J; bases unmatched to any gene: 19. CDR1 is SGHRS, CDR2 YFSETQ, per germline. The CDR3 spans 18 residues. CDR3 sequence reads: CASSPRSPPGQGVDGYTF. The CDR3 nucleotides read TGCGCCAGCAGCCCCCGGTCCCCACCGGGACAGGGTGTAGATGGCTACACCTTC.

The table lists this clone with a few counts. The chain is built from TRBV11-1 and TRBJ2-3; the match to TRBD2 covers 9 bases. Trimming at V came to 0 bases and at J to 9 bases, leaving 7 bases not matched to a gene. Looked up from germline, CDR1 is SGHAT and CDR2 is FQDESV (reference sequence). This CDR3 comprises 15 residues. CDR3 loop: CASSLAGTSSPTQYF. CDR3 sequence (DNA): TGTGCCAGCAGCTTAGCGGGGACTAGCAGTCCCACGCAGTATTTT.

This CDR3 reads CSGRVGEGNTEAFF. The DNA for the CDR3 is TGCAGCGGGAGGGTGGGGGAAGGGAACACTGAAGCTTTCTTT. The rearrangement links TRBV29-1 to TRBJ1-1, with TRBD1 as a possible D gene (5 bases). Germline CDR1 SQVTM, CDR2 ANQGSEA. The CDR3 loop spans 14 amino acids. V gave up 7 bases and J gave up 1 base, with 16 bases separating them. The variable domain in full, with the rest retrieved from reference TRBV29-1 and TRBJ1-1, is SAVISQKPSRDICQRGTSLTIQCQVDSQVTMMFWYRQQPGQSLTLIATANQGSEATYESGFVIDKFPISRPNLTFSTLTVSNMSPEDSSIYLCSGRVGEGNTEAFFGQGTRLTVV.

The genes are TRBV19 and TRBJ2-5; TRBD2 is a possible D gene (5 bases). The CDR3 is 15 amino acids. The V gene's germline CDR1 is LNHDA and CDR2 SQIVND (reference sequence). Trimming stripped 3 bases from V and 1 base from J, with 12 bases between. CDR3 residues: CASSIGGRLQETQYF. For the CDR3, the DNA is TGTGCCAGTAGTATTGGCGGGCGACTCCAAGAGACCCAGTACTTC.

The chain couples TRBV29-1 to TRBJ2-3, with D possibly matching TRBD1 (6 bases). The ends were cut back, 4 bases at V and 2 bases at J, with 13 bases in the middle. Germline V gene sequence: CDR1 SQVTM, CDR2 ANQGSEA. This CDR3 contains 14 residues. In DNA, the CDR3 is TGCAGCGTTGGAGCAGGGGACATCACAGATACGCAGTATTTT. Its protein is CSVGAGDITDTQYF.

The chain couples TRBV27 to TRBJ1-6; 7 nucleotides agree with TRBD1. V lost 5 bases and J lost 8; bases outside the gene matches: 3. The germline V gene has CDR1 MNHEY and CDR2 SMNVEV (reference sequence). CDR3 length: 13 residues. The CDR3 DNA follows: TGTGCCAGCAGTCAAGGGGGCTATTCACCCCTCCACTTT. The encoded protein is CASSQGGYSPLHF.

This chain uses TRBV7-3 with TRBJ2-5, with TRBD2 matching over 10 bases. The V gene end was trimmed by 5 bases and the J gene end by 2 bases; junction bases not matched to a gene: 2. The CDR3 length is 14 residues. Germline V gives CDR1 SGHTA, CDR2 FQGTGA. The CDR3 protein is CASSQAGGQETQYF. In DNA form, the CDR3 reads TGTGCCAGCAGCCAAGCGGGGGGGCAAGAGACCCAGTACTTC. The full variable domain, with the rest looked up from reference TRBV7-3 and TRBJ2-5, is GAGVSQTPSNKVTEKGKYVELRCDPISGHTALYWYRQSLGQGPEFLIYFQGTGAADDSGLPNDRFFAVRPEGSVSTLKIQRTERGDSAVYLCASSQAGGQETQYFGPGTRLLVL.

This clone came up a few times. The chain employs TRBV19 and TRBJ2-2, with 8 bases matching TRBD1. The CDR3 length is 15 residues. J gave up 0 bases and V 8 bases, and 5 bases lay outside the gene matches. Per the germline V gene, CDR1 is LNHDA and CDR2 is SQIVND (reference sequence). For the CDR3, the DNA is TGTGCCAGTTCACACAGGGGGGCGAACACCGGGGAGCTGTTTTTT. Its translation is CASSHRGANTGELFF.

Of note for this clone: At one end the junction does not follow the germline gene, possibly because of a read error. The chain carries TRBV7-9 and TRBJ1-6; tentative D call: TRBD1 (5 bases). The germline V gene has CDR1 SEHNR and CDR2 FQNEAQ (reference sequence). The CDR3 is 15 residues long. Here the CDR3 reads CSSSLSGIYNSPLHF. For the CDR3, the DNA is TGTTCCAGCAGCTTATCAGGGATCTATAATTCACCCCTCCACTTT.

This clone was seen more than once but under ten times. The chain joins TRBV5-4 to TRBJ2-1; D gene uncertain. The CDR3 totals 16 residues. CDR1 and CDR2 (germline): SGHNT, YYREEE (reference sequence). The V end lost 0 bases, the J end lost 6 bases, and 16 bases lay between the germline ends. The CDR3 is CASSLAPDLGANEQFF. CDR3 sequence (DNA): TGTGCCAGCAGCTTGGCTCCAGACCTAGGAGCCAATGAGCAGTTCTTC.